Below are 9 T cell receptor beta chains sequenced from a single sample in a study of monozygotic twins with cystic fibrosis. TCRdb's copy holds only in-frame clones and misses some; the assay was immunoSEQ multiplex PCR. The sample holds about 35,000 clones, around 66% seen once. Sequenced: blood. These receptor sequences come from a girl aged 5 to 17 with cystic fibrosis.

This clone turned up a few times. This rearrangement joins TRBV7-2 to TRBJ2-7; 9 nucleotides align to TRBD1. This CDR3 is 14 amino acids long. CDR1 and CDR2 from the germline V gene are SGHTA and FQGNSA. The trim removed 2 bases at V and 4 bases at J, leaving 3 bases unmatched. The DNA of the CDR3 is TGTGCCAGCAGCTTACTACAGGGGGCGTACGAGCAGTACTTC. Encoded protein: CASSLLQGAYEQYF.

The sample holds one count of this clone. The genes are TRBV9 and TRBJ2-3; tentatively, D is TRBD1 or TRBD2 (6 bases each). With 0 bases removed from V and 7 bases from J, the gap between germline ends came to 15 bases. In germline, CDR1 is SGDLS, CDR2 YYNGEE. This CDR3 is 15 amino acids long. CDR3 in amino acids: CASSVEVTGAHTQYF. The CDR3 DNA is TGTGCCAGCAGCGTAGAGGTAACGGGGGCCCATACGCAGTATTTT.

The chain employs TRBV14 and TRBJ2-1; D remains ambiguous. The CDR3 length is 16 residues. V was clipped by 0 bases and J by 0 bases, with 9 bases between them. The germline V gene encodes CDR1 SGHDN and CDR2 FVKESK. For the CDR3, the DNA is TGTGCCAGCAGCCAAGATTTCGGTAGCTCCTACAATGAGCAGTTCTTC. This codes for CASSQDFGSSYNEQFF.

The chain recombines TRBV7-2 with TRBJ2-7, with D unclear. This CDR3 comprises 13 residues. Trimming stripped 5 bases from V and 3 bases from J, with 11 bases between. Germline-derived CDR1 and CDR2 are SGHTA and FQGNSA. The CDR3 DNA reads as TGTGCCAGCAGCCTACATACCGACTACGAGCAGTACTTC. It encodes CASSLHTDYEQYF.

The chain uses TRBV9 and TRBJ1-2; no clear D gene. The CDR3 is made up of 12 amino acids. V lost 1 base to trimming and J lost 1 base, with 2 bases between them. Germline V lookup: CDR1 SGDLS, CDR2 YYNGEE. Here the CDR3 DNA reads TGTGCCAGCAGCGTAAATAACTATGGCTACACCTTC. This encodes CASSVNNYGYTF.

The chain recombines TRBV5-1 with TRBJ2-7, with D tentatively TRBD2 (6 bases). The germline V gene encodes CDR1 SGHRS and CDR2 YFSETQ. V was pared by 0 bases and J by 1 base, with 8 bases between. The CDR3 length is 14 residues. The CDR3 loop reads CASSLAGSSYEQYF. In DNA, the CDR3 is TGCGCCAGCAGCTTGGCCGGGAGTTCCTACGAGCAGTACTTC.

The chain employs TRBV7-2 and TRBJ2-5, with a tentative D call TRBD1 (6 bases). The CDR3 contains 14 residues. V gave up 5 bases and J gave up 2 bases, with 12 bases separating them. Germline V CDR1 and CDR2: SGHTA, FQGNSA. Here the CDR3 DNA reads TGTGCCAGCAGCCTCACAGGGACACAAGAGACCCAGTACTTC. Protein sequence: CASSLTGTQETQYF.

The chain carries TRBV9 and TRBJ2-3; D is unclear. Germline V lookup: CDR1 SGDLS, CDR2 YYNGEE. The germline V and J ends were trimmed by 4 bases and 6 bases, with 21 bases remaining between them. This CDR3 region has 16 residues. The CDR3 sequence is CASSPNRVPLSDTQYF. The DNA for the CDR3 is TGTGCCAGCAGCCCAAACCGGGTCCCTTTGTCCGATACGCAGTATTTT.

The chain carries TRBV5-4 and TRBJ1-1; D is uncertain. V was trimmed by 0 bases and J by 0 bases, leaving 6 bases between them. This CDR3 comprises 14 residues. Germline CDR1 SGHNT, CDR2 YYREEE (reference sequence). The CDR3 is CASSLGVMNTEAFF. CDR3 DNA: TGTGCCAGCAGCTTGGGGGTAATGAACACTGAAGCTTTCTTT. Supplemented by reference TRBV5-4 and TRBJ1-1, the full variable domain reads ETGVTQSPTHLIKTRGQQVTLRCSSQSGHNTVSWYQQALGQGPQFIFQYYREEENGRGNFPPRFSGLQFPNYSSELNVNALELDDSALYLCASSLGVMNTEAFFGQGTRLTVV.